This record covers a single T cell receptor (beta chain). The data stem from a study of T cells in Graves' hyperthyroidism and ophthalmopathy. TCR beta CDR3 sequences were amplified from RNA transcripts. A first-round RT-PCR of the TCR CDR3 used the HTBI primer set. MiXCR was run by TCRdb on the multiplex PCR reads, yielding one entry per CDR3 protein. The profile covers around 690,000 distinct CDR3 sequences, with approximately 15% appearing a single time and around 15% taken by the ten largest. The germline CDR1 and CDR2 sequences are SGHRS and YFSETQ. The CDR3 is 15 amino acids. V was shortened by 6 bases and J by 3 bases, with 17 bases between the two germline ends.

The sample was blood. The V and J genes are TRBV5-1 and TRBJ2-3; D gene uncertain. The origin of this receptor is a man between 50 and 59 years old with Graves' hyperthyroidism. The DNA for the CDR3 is TGCGCCAGCACCGCCCTAGAGGTCCTGACAGATACGCAGTATTTT. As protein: CASTALEVLTDTQYF.